This T cell receptor (beta chain) is from a study of T-cell memory formation after mild COVID-19. This clonotype was detected only a few times. TCRdb fed the 5' RACE reads into MiXCR, producing one record per CDR3 protein. The repertoire holds more than 150,000 distinct CDR3 sequences, with around 18% as singletons. Sequencing used PBMCs or a T cell subset sorted from them (not recorded which). The TCR comes from a man between 18 and 29 years old who had mild COVID-19 (a few samples of this study predate the infection). Cell type and time point are not known.

The CDR3 nucleotides read TGTGCCAGCAGCCCCGCCGACAGGGTCTATGGCTACACCTTC. It is translated as CASSPADRVYGYTF. The V call is TRBV5-6, the J call TRBJ1-2; TRBD1 agrees at 7 bases. The germline V gene has CDR1 SGHDT and CDR2 YYEEEE. Losses at the gene ends were 4 bases for V and 4 bases for J; bases not matched to a gene: 7. The CDR3 is made up of 14 amino acids.